The 21 T cell receptor beta chains listed next were all sequenced from one sample in a study of T-cell reconstitution after alpha-beta-depleted transplantation in children. TCRbeta library preparation incorporated unique molecular identifiers. TCRdb reprocessed the PCR reads via MiXCR and lists one record per CDR3 protein. The sample lists some 500,000 distinct CDR3 sequences, about a sixth occurring once. The sample here was PBMCs from the stem cell graft donor, taken from the stem cell graft. Receptor source: a human donor who donated a stem cell graft to a child with acute lymphoblastic leukemia.

This clonotype was found a few times. This chain connects TRBV27 to TRBJ2-7; 7 positions match TRBD2. The germline V gene encodes CDR1 MNHEY and CDR2 SMNVEV (reference sequence). With 4 bases clipped from V and 2 bases from J, the junction kept 17 bases outside the gene matches. This CDR3 is built from 18 residues. The DNA of the CDR3 is TGTGCCAGCAGTTCACAGGTTTCGCTAGCGGCTGGGACCTACGAGCAGTACTTC. Translating it yields CASSSQVSLAAGTYEQYF.

Here the CDR3 reads CASKPGVGTESYEQYF. The CDR3 nucleotides read TGTGCCAGCAAGCCAGGGGTTGGGACAGAGTCCTACGAGCAGTACTTC. V gene TRBV5-5 combines with J gene TRBJ2-7; 7 nucleotides line up with TRBD1. The CDR3 is made up of 16 amino acids. Germline V gene lookup returns CDR1 SGHKS and CDR2 YYEKEE (reference sequence). The junction had 13 bases not matched to a gene; V was cut back by 6 bases and J by 1 base.

This clonotype was seen ten or more times. The chain is built from TRBV6-1 and TRBJ1-1, with TRBD1 as a possible D gene (6 bases). CDR3 size: 13 residues. Trimming shortened V by 4 bases and J by 1 base, and 7 bases separated the two germline ends. From germline, CDR1 is MNHNS and CDR2 SASEGT. CDR3 nucleotide sequence: TGTGCCAGCAGTGGGACAGCGAACACTGAAGCTTTCTTT. Encoded protein: CASSGTANTEAFF.

The genes are TRBV30 and TRBJ2-7; TRBD1 matches at 8 bases. There are 14 residues in the CDR3. Germline values: CDR1 GTSNPN, CDR2 SVGIG (reference sequence). V lost 5 bases and J lost 3; bases outside the gene matches: 9. The CDR3 sequence: CAWGAGTGVYEQYF. In DNA form, the CDR3 reads TGTGCCTGGGGGGCCGGGACAGGAGTCTACGAGCAGTACTTC.

This clonotype was counted a few times. The V and J genes are TRBV20-1 and TRBJ2-3, with TRBD2 matching over 8 bases. Germline CDR1 DFQATT, CDR2 SNEGSKA (reference sequence). J was trimmed by 0 bases and V by 3 bases; bases with no gene match: 17. The CDR3 consists of 19 residues. Written as DNA, the CDR3 is TGCAGTGCTAGCATGTCTCCGACTAGCGAATTTACTAGCACAGATACGCAGTATTTT. Its protein product is CSASMSPTSEFTSTDTQYF.

The chain joins TRBV10-3 to TRBJ2-1; 12 bases map to TRBD2. Per the germline V gene, CDR1 is ENHRY and CDR2 is SYGVKD. V lost 8 bases, J lost 5 bases, and 10 bases stayed unmatched. The CDR3 is made up of 16 amino acids. The CDR3: CAIWGPSSGRDNEQFF. CDR3 sequence (DNA): TGTGCCATCTGGGGACCCTCTAGCGGGAGGGACAATGAGCAGTTCTTC.

This clonotype was detected a few times. This chain joins TRBV12-3 or TRBV12-4 and TRBJ2-3; D remains unclear. Trimming removed 7 bases at V and 6 bases at J, with 8 bases between. This CDR3 has 11 residues. In DNA, the CDR3 is TGTGCCAGCAACTTCCACGATACGCAGTATTTT. It translates to CASNFHDTQYF.

This clonotype was recorded a few times. The CDR3 sequence is CASSAGLGRNTGELFF. As DNA, the CDR3 is TGCGCCAGCAGCGCCGGGTTGGGCCGGAACACCGGGGAGCTGTTTTTT. This rearrangement joins TRBV5-1 to TRBJ2-2, with D unclear. The length of the CDR3 is 16 residues. V lost 4 bases and J lost 1, with 14 bases in between. Germline V gives CDR1 SGHRS, CDR2 YFSETQ. Complete variable domain (other parts from reference TRBV5-1 and TRBJ2-2): KAGVTQTPRYLIKTRGQQVTLSCSPISGHRSVSWYQQTPGQGLQFLFEYFSETQRNKGNFPGRFSGRQFSNSRSEMNVSTLELGDSALYLCASSAGLGRNTGELFFGEGSRLTVL.

A few counts support this clonotype. The rearrangement joins TRBV12-3 or TRBV12-4 to TRBJ2-2; 13 nucleotides match TRBD2. The CDR3 contains 17 residues. Trimming cost V 6 bases and J 2 bases; bases outside gene matches: 6. As DNA, the CDR3 is TGTGCCAGCAGGAGACTAGCGGGAGGATTAAACACCGGGGAGCTGTTTTTT. It encodes CASRRLAGGLNTGELFF.

The J gene is TRBJ1-1, the V gene TRBV7-8, with 9 bases that match TRBD1. Per germline, CDR1 SGHVS and CDR2 FQNEAQ. The CDR3 totals 14 residues. The V segment lost 2 bases and the J segment 5 bases; nucleotides outside the gene matches: 3. The CDR3 here is CASSLSGTGTEAFF. The CDR3 nucleotides are TGTGCCAGCAGCTTATCCGGGACAGGGACTGAAGCTTTCTTT.

This clonotype was counted ten times or more. The rearrangement uses TRBV5-1 and TRBJ1-1; D not resolved. The CDR3 spans 13 residues. Per the germline V gene, CDR1 is SGHRS and CDR2 is YFSETQ. Trimming left V 0 bases short and J 5 bases short, with 8 bases between. The CDR3 sequence: CASSLGLGTEAFF. The CDR3 DNA reads as TGCGCCAGCAGCTTGGGCCTTGGGACTGAAGCTTTCTTT.

This chain connects TRBV11-2 to TRBJ2-1, with 12 bases that match TRBD2. Losses at the gene ends were 8 bases for V and 4 bases for J; bases not matched to a gene: 9. CDR1 is SGHAT and CDR2 is FQNNGV in the germline V gene. The CDR3 is made up of 16 amino acids. CDR3 sequence reads: CASAKEGLAGYNEQFF. CDR3 in DNA: TGTGCCAGCGCTAAGGAAGGACTAGCGGGATACAATGAGCAGTTCTTC.

This clonotype has just a few counts. The rearrangement joins TRBV6-5 to TRBJ1-2; D perhaps matches TRBD1 (6 bases). The CDR3 loop spans 16 amino acids. V was shortened by 0 bases and J by 6 bases, with 17 bases between the two germline ends. Per germline, CDR1 MNHEY and CDR2 SVGAGI. DNA for the CDR3: TGTGCCAGCAGTTACTCGATGGGCGGGGGGCGCAATGGCTACACCTTC. This sequence encodes CASSYSMGGGRNGYTF.

The chain uses TRBV18 and TRBJ1-1; no clear D. CDR1 is KGHSH and CDR2 is LQKENI in the germline V gene. V lost 3 bases, J lost 4 bases, and 12 bases lay in between. The CDR3 extends over 14 amino acids. The CDR3 DNA reads as TGTGCCAGCTCACCCCCTGGGTCGGGCACTGAAGCTTTCTTT. It specifies CASSPPGSGTEAFF.

The table lists this clonotype with many counts. The V and J genes are TRBV29-1 and TRBJ2-5; 7 bases align to TRBD1. CDR1 and CDR2 (germline): SQVTM, ANQGSEA. The CDR3 sequence is 12 residues long. V lost 6 bases to trimming and J lost 2 bases; unmatched junction nucleotides: 3. The CDR3 is CSVGDRQETQYF. CDR3 nucleotide sequence: TGCAGCGTGGGGGACAGACAAGAGACCCAGTACTTC.

This chain joins TRBV20-1 and TRBJ1-1; D is possibly TRBD1 (5 bases). In germline, CDR1 is DFQATT, CDR2 SNEGSKA (reference sequence). The V gene lost 5 bases and the J gene lost 0 bases, with 10 bases spanning the gap. The CDR3 spans 13 residues. CDR3 sequence reads: CSADGTLNTEAFF. The CDR3 DNA sequence: TGCAGTGCTGACGGGACCTTGAACACTGAAGCTTTCTTT.

In its sample, this clonotype was seen a few times. The CDR3 DNA reads as TGTGCCAGCAGCGTCCGGGGGCTCCAAGAGACCCAGTACTTC. The encoded protein is CASSVRGLQETQYF. The chain uses TRBV9 and TRBJ2-5, with D possibly called TRBD1 or TRBD2 (6 bases each). The CDR3 is 14 residues long. Germline V CDR1 and CDR2: SGDLS, YYNGEE. The ends were cut back, 2 bases at V and 1 base at J, with 9 bases in the middle.

This clonotype has just one count. Compared with germline, one end of the junction differs, possibly owing to a read error. This chain links TRBV7-2 with TRBJ1-1; D might be TRBD1 (5 bases). The CDR3 consists of 13 residues. Germline loops: CDR1 SGHTA, CDR2 FQGNSA. The CDR3 DNA reads TGTGCCAGCAGCAAAGGGGTGAACACTGAAGCTTACTTT. Translated: CASSKGVNTEAYF.

This clonotype occurred a few times. The chain has TRBV5-1 and TRBJ1-1, with D possibly matching TRBD1 (5 bases). The CDR3 extends over 14 amino acids. Germline V gives CDR1 SGHRS, CDR2 YFSETQ. V gave up 7 bases and J gave up 0 bases, with 13 bases separating them. The CDR3 loop is CASSSGPLNTEAFF. The DNA for the CDR3 is TGCGCCAGCTCTTCGGGACCGCTGAACACTGAAGCTTTCTTT.

The chain recombines TRBV5-6 with TRBJ2-1, with D possibly matching TRBD2 (5 bases). V gave up 3 bases and J gave up 4 bases, with 11 bases separating them. The V gene's germline CDR1 is SGHDT and CDR2 YYEEEE. The CDR3 has 14 amino acids. In DNA form, the CDR3 reads TGTGCCAGCAGCTACATTACTAGTTACAATGAGCAGTTCTTC. It is translated as CASSYITSYNEQFF. The full variable domain, its missing parts supplied by reference TRBV5-6 and TRBJ2-1, is DAGVTQSPTHLIKTRGQQVTLRCSPKSGHDTVSWYQQALGQGPQFIFQYYEEEERQRGNFPDRFSGHQFPNYSSELNVNALLLGDSALYLCASSYITSYNEQFFGPGTRLTVL.

The gene calls are TRBV12-3 or TRBV12-4 and TRBJ1-4; 7 bases align to TRBD1. The CDR3 contains 14 residues. V shed 5 bases and J 14 bases; nucleotides not matched to a gene: 14. CDR3 region: CASSNRARGQWLFF. For the CDR3, the DNA is TGTGCCAGCAGTAACCGGGCCCGGGGACAGTGGCTGTTTTTT.